This TCR beta chain emerged from a study of PD-1 blockade in classical Hodgkin lymphoma. Libraries were prepared by immunoSEQ multiplex PCR; TCRdb keeps only in-frame clonotypes and omits some of them. The sample has 80,000 to 100,000 clones, just over 90% seen once. The CDR3 has 15 amino acids. Germline lookup yields CDR1 LNHDA and CDR2 SQIVND (reference sequence). V trimming: 6 bases; J trimming: 13 bases; junction bases outside the gene matches: 19. The sample's time point: cycle 4 day 1 (C4D1), after five to seven weeks of nivolumab. All patients relapsed after autologous stem cell transplantation, and brentuximab vedotin exposure varied.

Sequenced material: peripheral blood mononuclear cells (PBMCs), taken before the fourth cycle of nivolumab. This TCR was recovered from a human donor with classical Hodgkin lymphoma. V and J are TRBV19 and TRBJ2-5, with TRBD1 matching 8 bases. CDR3 sequence reads: CASSPSTGATIARYF. Written as DNA, the CDR3 is TGTGCCAGTAGCCCTTCGACAGGGGCCACCATCGCGCGGTACTTC.